This TCR beta chain appears in the sequencing data of a study of CD8 T cells in Susac syndrome. Study observations and caveats: Among people with Susac, CD8+ clonal expansion was greatest in TEMRA cells and active patients.

Definite or probable Susac syndrome was diagnosed using recently defined diagnostic criteria. As to this clonotype: Its antigen remains unknown.

Trimming shortened V by 5 bases and J by 3 bases, and 8 bases separated the two germline ends. From germline, CDR1 is DFQATT and CDR2 SNEGSKA (reference sequence). The CDR3 extends over 13 amino acids. Reverse transcription of roughly 0.45 to 1 ug RNA used random hexamers. TCRdb fed the immunoSEQ multiplex PCR reads into MiXCR, producing one record per CDR3 protein. The sample carries about 140,000 distinct CDR3 sequences, 95% recorded once. The sequenced sample was CD8+ T cells from PBMCs. The sequence came from a human donor with Susac syndrome. The chain carries TRBV20-1 and TRBJ2-6; D perhaps matches TRBD2 (5 bases). The CDR3 loop reads CSASEGGANVLTF. DNA for the CDR3: TGCAGTGCTTCCGAGGGTGGGGCCAACGTCCTGACTTTC.